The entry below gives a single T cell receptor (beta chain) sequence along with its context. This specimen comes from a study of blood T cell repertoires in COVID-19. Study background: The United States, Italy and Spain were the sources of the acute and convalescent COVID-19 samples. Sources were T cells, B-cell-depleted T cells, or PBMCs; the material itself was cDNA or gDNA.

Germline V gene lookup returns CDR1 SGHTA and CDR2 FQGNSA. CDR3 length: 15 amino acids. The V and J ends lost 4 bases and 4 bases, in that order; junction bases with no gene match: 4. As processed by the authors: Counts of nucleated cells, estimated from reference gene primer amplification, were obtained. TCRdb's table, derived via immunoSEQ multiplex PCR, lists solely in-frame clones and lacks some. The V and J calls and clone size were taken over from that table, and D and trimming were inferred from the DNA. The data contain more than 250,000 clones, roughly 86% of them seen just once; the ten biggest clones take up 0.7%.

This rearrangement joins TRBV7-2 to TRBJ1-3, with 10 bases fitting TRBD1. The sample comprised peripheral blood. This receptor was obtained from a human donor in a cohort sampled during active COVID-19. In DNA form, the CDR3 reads TGTGCCAGCAGCTGGGACAGGGGATTAGGAAACACCATATATTTT. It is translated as CASSWDRGLGNTIYF.